The sequence of this T cell receptor beta chain was determined in a study of blood T cell repertoires in COVID-19. Study-level background: T cells, B-cell-depleted T cells, or PBMCs provided the cDNA or gDNA that served as material.

Germline lookup yields CDR1 SQVTM and CDR2 ANQGSEA. V gave up 3 bases and J gave up 10 bases; unmatched junction bases: 6. The CDR3 is 13 residues long. Authors' analysis steps: Nucleated cell counts were estimated from reference gene primer amplification. The data were produced by immunoSEQ multiplex PCR, yet TCRdb's version contains in-frame clones alone and is incomplete. V and J calls and clone size are copied from that table; D and trimming were computed from the DNA. The sample lists over 35,000 clones; 69% were seen once. This chain joins TRBV29-1 and TRBJ1-4; TRBD1 agrees at 9 bases. The clonotype comes from a man older than 75 with acute or convalescent COVID-19. The sequenced sample consisted of peripheral blood. CDR3 protein: CSVEGQGGGKLFF. Here the CDR3 DNA reads TGCAGCGTTGAGGGACAGGGAGGAGGAAAACTGTTTTTT.